Below are 19 T cell receptor beta chains sequenced from a single sample in a study of CD8+CD57+ T cells in acquired aplastic anemia. The template for TCR beta VDJ and CDR3 sequence profiling was genomic DNA. In TCRdb, the reads were re-called with MiXCR into one record per CDR3 protein. The table includes around 200,000 distinct CDR3 sequences, about half detected once. The authors sequenced patients whose flow cytometry had shown CD8+CD57+ cell expansion. The sequenced material came from sorted CD4+, CD8+, or CD8+CD57+ T cells (not recorded which) from PBMCs. Receptors were obtained from a human donor with aplastic anemia.

The V gene is TRBV7-9, the J gene TRBJ2-7, with TRBD1 matching over 7 bases. CDR3 size: 17 residues. Per the germline V gene, CDR1 is SEHNR and CDR2 is FQNEAQ (reference sequence). J gave up 4 bases and V 1 base, and 13 bases lay outside the gene matches. The CDR3 nucleotides are TGTGCCAGCAGCTTAGGATCGAGGGGGCCTTCGCCTTACGAGCAGTACTTC. It encodes CASSLGSRGPSPYEQYF. Filled out from reference TRBV7-9 and TRBJ2-7, the complete variable domain reads DTGVSQNPRHKITKRGQNVTFRCDPISEHNRLYWYRQTLGQGPEFLTYFQNEAQLEKSRLLSDRFSAERPKGSFSTLEIQRTEQGDSAMYLCASSLGSRGPSPYEQYFGPGTRLTVT.

This chain joins TRBV12-3 or TRBV12-4 and TRBJ2-1; no firm D call. This CDR3 spans 14 amino acids. Trimming shortened V by 6 bases and J by 9 bases, and 18 bases separated the two germline ends. The CDR3 bases are TGTGCCAGCAGCCCGGACCGGTCGAACACTGAGCAGTTCTTC. Translating gives CASSPDRSNTEQFF.

V and J are TRBV2 and TRBJ1-6, with D maybe TRBD1 (6 bases). Trimming cost V 7 bases and J 4 bases, with 11 bases left between them. The germline CDR1 and CDR2 sequences are SNHLY and FYNNEI. The CDR3 contains 14 residues. The CDR3 region has the DNA TGTGCCAGCAAAGTTGGACAGTATAATTCACCCCTCCACTTT. As protein: CASKVGQYNSPLHF. Looking up the rest from reference TRBV2 and TRBJ1-6 gives the full variable domain: EPEVTQTPSHQVTQMGQEVILRCVPISNHLYFYWYRQILGQKVEFLVSFYNNEISEKSEIFDDQFSVERPDGSNFTLKIRSTKLEDSAMYFCASKVGQYNSPLHFGNGTRLTVT.

This rearrangement joins TRBV6-1 to TRBJ2-7, with D possibly TRBD1 on 5 matching bases. Trimming shortened V by 2 bases and J by 2 bases, and 13 bases separated the two germline ends. CDR3 size: 15 residues. Per germline, CDR1 MNHNS and CDR2 SASEGT. The CDR3 DNA reads as TGTGCCAGCAGTGAATTCTGGGGCCCCGCCTACGAGCAGTACTTC. This codes for CASSEFWGPAYEQYF.

This chain links TRBV3-1 with TRBJ2-2; 9 bases match TRBD1. The CDR3 spans 16 residues. Germline CDR1 LGHDT, CDR2 YNNKEL (reference sequence). The V segment lost 4 bases and the J segment 6 bases; nucleotides outside the gene matches: 9. CDR3 bases: TGTGCCAGCAGCCGGGCTGGGACAGGGCTCGCCGGGGAGCTGTTTTTT. This gives the protein CASSRAGTGLAGELFF.

This clonotype was seen ten or more times. The chain carries TRBV6-6 and TRBJ1-2; TRBD1 matches 9 bases. Germline trimming cut 4 bases from V and 3 bases from J; bases unmatched to any gene: 9. The CDR3 is made up of 16 amino acids. CDR1 is MNHNY and CDR2 is SVGAGI in the germline V gene (reference sequence). This chain's CDR3 is CASSFPAWTGDYGYTF. CDR3 sequence (DNA): TGTGCCAGCAGTTTCCCGGCGTGGACAGGGGACTATGGCTACACCTTC.

The sample holds many counts of this clonotype. This may be a read error: a much more frequent sequence differs by one nucleotide. The chain employs TRBV20-1 and TRBJ1-5, with TRBD1 matching over 7 bases. The CDR3 is made up of 15 amino acids. The germline V gene encodes CDR1 DFQATT and CDR2 SNEGSKA (reference sequence). DNA of the CDR3: TGCCGTGCTGAGAACACCGGGACAGGCAATCAGCCCCAGCATTTT. Its protein product is CRAENTGTGNQPQHF.

There are many counts of this clonotype. This chain joins TRBV7-6 and TRBJ2-1; 11 positions agree with TRBD2. J lost 1 base, V lost 5 bases, and 1 base had no gene match. The CDR3 spans 15 residues. CDR1 is SGHVS and CDR2 is FNYEAQ in the germline V gene. The CDR3 DNA follows: TGTGCCAGCAGCCGACTAGCGGGGTCCTACAATGAGCAGTTCTTC. It translates to CASSRLAGSYNEQFF.

In DNA, the CDR3 is TGCAGTGCTAGGCTCGTCGACAGGCACGAGCAGTACTTC. It encodes CSARLVDRHEQYF. This sequence joins TRBV20-1 and TRBJ2-7; the D gene is possibly TRBD1 (6 bases). Between the trimmed V and J ends, which lost 3 bases and 5 bases, there was a span of 14 bases. This CDR3 comprises 13 residues. Germline V lookup: CDR1 DFQATT, CDR2 SNEGSKA (reference sequence).

In this sample, this clonotype turned up many times. The V gene is TRBV9, the J gene TRBJ1-1; no clear D gene. Per the germline V gene, CDR1 is SGDLS and CDR2 is YYNGEE. V dropped 0 bases and J dropped 6 bases, with 9 bases sitting between them. The CDR3 has 13 residues. Here the CDR3 reads CASSVVARAEAFF. The CDR3 DNA reads TGTGCCAGCAGCGTAGTAGCAAGGGCTGAAGCTTTCTTT.

This clonotype has a single count. The chain links TRBV19 to TRBJ1-2; tentatively, D is TRBD1 (5 bases). The CDR3 is 15 amino acids. The V gene lost 5 bases and the J gene lost 5 bases, with 18 bases spanning the gap. Germline CDR1 is LNHDA and CDR2 is SQIVND (reference sequence). Here the CDR3 reads CASSSNRDLLYGYTF. In DNA, the CDR3 is TGTGCCAGTAGTTCGAACCGGGACCTTCTATATGGCTACACCTTC.

V is TRBV12-3 or TRBV12-4 and J is TRBJ2-7, with TRBD2 matching 9 bases. Trimming cost V 6 bases and J 6 bases; bases outside gene matches: 9. The length of the CDR3 is 14 residues. The CDR3, as DNA: TGTGCCAGCAGCGCCGGGACTAGCCTATCCGAGCAGTACTTC. It translates to CASSAGTSLSEQYF.

This clonotype was seen repeatedly, ten times or more. The V gene is TRBV12-3 or TRBV12-4, the J gene TRBJ1-1; unclear D gene. The CDR3 is 14 amino acids. Trimming took 3 bases from V and 0 from J, leaving 8 bases between them. CDR3: CASSFRTVNTEAFF. The CDR3 DNA follows: TGTGCCAGCAGTTTCAGGACGGTGAACACTGAAGCTTTCTTT.

This clonotype was picked up many times. This chain joins TRBV5-1 and TRBJ2-3, with D perhaps matching TRBD1 (6 bases). The length of the CDR3 is 14 residues. Trimming left V 3 bases short and J 0 bases short, with 8 bases between. The germline V gene encodes CDR1 SGHRS and CDR2 YFSETQ. CDR3 in amino acids: CASSSQGSTDTQYF. CDR3 nucleotides: TGCGCCAGCAGCTCCCAGGGGAGCACAGATACGCAGTATTTT. Looking up the rest from reference TRBV5-1 and TRBJ2-3 gives the full variable domain: KAGVTQTPRYLIKTRGQQVTLSCSPISGHRSVSWYQQTPGQGLQFLFEYFSETQRNKGNFPGRFSGRQFSNSRSEMNVSTLELGDSALYLCASSSQGSTDTQYFGPGTRLTVL.

This clonotype was recorded many times. The J gene is TRBJ2-7, the V gene TRBV5-1; perhaps TRBD2 as D (5 bases). CDR3 length: 17 amino acids. Germline V gives CDR1 SGHRS, CDR2 YFSETQ. Trimming shortened V by 0 bases and J by 1 base, and 17 bases separated the two germline ends. The CDR3 region is CASSLEPYGVVSYEQYF. The CDR3 nucleotides are TGCGCCAGCAGCTTGGAGCCATACGGGGTCGTTTCCTACGAGCAGTACTTC.

Comments on this clonotype: A much larger clone differs by one base, so this may be a read error. The conserved closing phenylalanine or tryptophan is absent in this CDR3, likely reflecting a read error. This sequence joins TRBV20-1 and TRBJ2-1, with D maybe TRBD2 (6 bases). This CDR3 is built from 14 residues. Trimming stripped 5 bases from V and 0 bases from J, with 11 bases between. Germline V gene sequence: CDR1 DFQATT, CDR2 SNEGSKA (reference sequence). The CDR3 loop is CSAPGGFSYNEQFL. In DNA, the CDR3 is TGCAGTGCTCCCGGGGGTTTCTCCTACAATGAGCAGTTCCTC.

The chain combines TRBV19 with TRBJ2-7; D might be TRBD1 or TRBD2, each matching 5 bases. CDR1 is LNHDA and CDR2 is SQIVND in the germline V gene (reference sequence). CDR3 size: 14 residues. The V end was cut by 6 bases, the J end by 2 bases, with 14 bases between. CDR3 DNA sequence: TGTGCCAGTAGCACCGGGACGTCCACCTACGAGCAGTACTTC. Residues: CASSTGTSTYEQYF.

Ten or more counts support this clonotype. For the CDR3, the DNA is TGTGCCAGCAGCGTAGGTTCGGTAGTTGGTGGCTACACCTTC. This gives the protein CASSVGSVVGGYTF. V gene TRBV9 combines with J gene TRBJ1-2; D unresolved. Looked up from germline, CDR1 is SGDLS and CDR2 is YYNGEE. V lost 0 bases to trimming and J lost 7 bases, with 13 bases between them. This CDR3 has 14 residues.

This clonotype has ten or more counts. V gene TRBV9 combines with J gene TRBJ1-1; a possible D gene is TRBD1 (5 bases). The germline V gene encodes CDR1 SGDLS and CDR2 YYNGEE. The CDR3 runs 16 residues. V was pared by 3 bases and J by 1 base, with 16 bases between. CDR3 DNA sequence: TGTGCCAGCAGCGAGGGGACTAGGCGGACGAACACTGAAGCTTTCTTT. Its protein is CASSEGTRRTNTEAFF.